A selection of T cell receptor beta chains follows, all from one sample in a study of blood T cell repertoires in COVID-19. The protocol was immunoSEQ multiplex PCR, while the TCRdb copy is restricted to in-frame clones and leaves out a portion. The profile shows about 65,000 clones, 70% to 90% of them singletons. Sequenced: peripheral blood. The receptor source for this set is a man older than 75 with acute or convalescent COVID-19. Each CDR3 is given with its conserved first and last residue. D genes are given only for firm matches. Expanded clones are given a class, and other clones once, few, many or no size at all.

D gene	V gene	J gene	CDR3 length	clone size	CDR3 protein	CDR3 DNA
.	TRBV27	TRBJ1-5	16	.	CASSLSGGVSNQPQHF	TGTGCCAGCAGTTTATCGGGGGGGGTAAGCAATCAGCCCCAGCATTTT
TRBD2	TRBV13	TRBJ2-7	15	few	CASSLVGGTALEQYF	TGTGCCAGCAGCTTAGTGGGGGGGACCGCTTTAGAGCAGTACTTC
.	TRBV4-1	TRBJ2-7	14	.	CASSQDSRLYEQYF	TGCGCCAGCAGCCAAGATTCCAGGTTGTACGAGCAGTACTTC
.	TRBV4-1	TRBJ2-2	15	.	CASSDTTGNTGELFF	TGCGCCAGCAGCGACACGACAGGGAACACCGGGGAGCTGTTTTTT
.	TRBV5-1	TRBJ1-6	14	.	CASSLAENNSPLHF	TGCGCCAGCAGCTTGGCCGAGAATAATTCACCCCTCCACTTT
TRBD1	TRBV6-5	TRBJ2-6	15	.	CASSLDRVGANVLTF	TGTGCCAGCAGCCTTGACAGGGTTGGGGCCAACGTCCTGACTTTC
TRBD1	TRBV2	TRBJ1-3	15	.	CASSLGQSIGNTIYF	TGTGCCAGCAGCCTGGGACAGTCAATTGGAAACACCATATATTTT
.	TRBV2	TRBJ2-7	12	.	CARGDTAYEQYF	TGTGCCAGGGGGGACACTGCCTACGAGCAGTACTTC
TRBD1	TRBV13	TRBJ1-2	16	.	CASSPRTGRVSYGYTF	TGTGCCAGCAGCCCAAGGACAGGGAGGGTGAGCTATGGCTACACCTTC
TRBD1	TRBV2	TRBJ1-2	12	.	CASRVTGYGYTF	TGTGCCAGCAGGGTGACAGGGTATGGCTACACCTTC
TRBD2	TRBV7-2	TRBJ2-3	16	.	CASSLGLAGGADTQYF	TGTGCCAGCAGCCTAGGACTAGCGGGGGGAGCAGATACGCAGTATTTT